These 3 T cell receptor beta chains were sequenced from one sample in a study of shared clonotypes between healthy human individuals. Generated by immunoSEQ multiplex PCR, the TCRdb table keeps only in-frame clones and is missing some. The repertoire holds 2,500,000 or so clones, with roughly nine tenths as singletons. The specimen sequenced was naive CD4+ T cells sorted from blood. Subset described: CD45RA+ positively selected. The receptors shown here come from a man younger than 35 in good health.

About this clone: The germline gene is not matched at one end of the junction; a read error may be the cause. The J gene is TRBJ1-6, the V gene TRBV2, with 9 bases identical to TRBD1. The CDR3 is 15 residues long. Germline loops: CDR1 SNHLY, CDR2 FYNNEI. CDR3 loop: CASTLLSATGGTPTF. For the CDR3, the DNA is TGTGCCAGCACTCTCCTGTCCGCGACAGGGGGGACGCCAACTTTT.

A single count supports this clone. The genes are TRBV7-9 and TRBJ2-2; the D gene is possibly TRBD1 (5 bases). The CDR3 is made up of 14 amino acids. The V gene lost 5 bases and the J gene lost 2 bases, with 9 bases spanning the gap. CDR1 is SEHNR, CDR2 FQNEAQ, per germline (reference sequence). CDR3 DNA: TGTGCCAGCAGCCCAAGGACAAACACCGGGGAGCTGTTTTTT. Translation gives CASSPRTNTGELFF.

The rearrangement links TRBV7-9 to TRBJ1-6; perhaps TRBD1 as D (5 bases). V shed 5 bases and J shed 9 bases, with 11 bases lying between them. Germline-derived CDR1 and CDR2 are SEHNR and FQNEAQ (reference sequence). CDR3 length equals 13 residues. As DNA, the CDR3 is TGTGCCAGCAGCCCAAAAGGGGCTTCACCCCTCCACTTT. It yields the protein CASSPKGASPLHF. Supplemented by reference TRBV7-9 and TRBJ1-6, the full variable domain reads DTGVSQNPRHKITKRGQNVTFRCDPISEHNRLYWYRQTLGQGPEFLTYFQNEAQLEKSRLLSDRFSAERPKGSFSTLEIQRTEQGDSAMYLCASSPKGASPLHFGNGTRLTVT.